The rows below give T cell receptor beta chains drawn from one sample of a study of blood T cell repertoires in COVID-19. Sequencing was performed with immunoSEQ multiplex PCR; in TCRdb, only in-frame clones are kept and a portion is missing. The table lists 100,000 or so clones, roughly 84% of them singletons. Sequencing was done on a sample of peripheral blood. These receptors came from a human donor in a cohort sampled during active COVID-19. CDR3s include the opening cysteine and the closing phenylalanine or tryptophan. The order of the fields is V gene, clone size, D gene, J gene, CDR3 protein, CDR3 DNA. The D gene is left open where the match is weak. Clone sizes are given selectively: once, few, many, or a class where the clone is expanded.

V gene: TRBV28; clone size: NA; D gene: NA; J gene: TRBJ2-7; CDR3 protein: CASTFAGTSYEQYF; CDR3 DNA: TGTGCCAGCACCTTCGCCGGGACATCCTACGAGCAGTACTTC
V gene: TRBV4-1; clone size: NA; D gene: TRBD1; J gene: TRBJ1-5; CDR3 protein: CASSQEGRGANQPQHF; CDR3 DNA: TGCGCCAGCAGCCAAGAAGGCAGGGGGGCAAATCAGCCCCAGCATTTT
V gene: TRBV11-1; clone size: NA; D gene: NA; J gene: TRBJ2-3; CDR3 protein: CASSQPRGLDTQYF; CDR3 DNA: TGTGCCAGCAGCCAACCTCGGGGGTTGGATACGCAGTATTTT
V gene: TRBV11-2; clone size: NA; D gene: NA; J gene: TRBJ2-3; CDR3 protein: CASSLVGGETDTQYF; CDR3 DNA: TGTGCCAGCAGCTTAGTGGGTGGGGAGACAGATACGCAGTATTTT
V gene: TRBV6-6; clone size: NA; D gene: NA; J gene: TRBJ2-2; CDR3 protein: CASSYQLTGTGELFF; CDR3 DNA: TGTGCCAGCAGTTACCAATTGACAGGCACCGGGGAGCTGTTTTTT
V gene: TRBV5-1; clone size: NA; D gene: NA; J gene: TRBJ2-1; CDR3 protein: CASSVEGGSYNEQFF; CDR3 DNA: TGCGCCAGCAGCGTGGAAGGGGGCTCCTACAATGAGCAGTTCTTC
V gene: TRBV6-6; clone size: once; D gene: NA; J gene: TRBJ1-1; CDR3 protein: CASVTGLNTEAFF; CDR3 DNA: TGTGCCAGCGTTACAGGGCTGAACACTGAAGCTTTCTTT
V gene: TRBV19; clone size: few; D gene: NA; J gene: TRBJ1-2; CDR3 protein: CASSGGGLIYNGYTF; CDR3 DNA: TGTGCCAGTAGTGGCGGGGGACTGATCTATAATGGCTACACCTTC
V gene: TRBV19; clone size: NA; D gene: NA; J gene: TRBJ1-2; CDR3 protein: CASSIDNNYGYTF; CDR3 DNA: TGTGCCAGTAGTATCGACAATAACTATGGCTACACCTTC
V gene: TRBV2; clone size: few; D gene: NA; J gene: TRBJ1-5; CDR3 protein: CASSEYVSGYQPQHF; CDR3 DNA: TGTGCCAGCAGTGAATATGTGTCGGGTTATCAGCCCCAGCATTTT
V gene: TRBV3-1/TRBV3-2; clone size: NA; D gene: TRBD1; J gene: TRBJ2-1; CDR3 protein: CASSSLWTGNYNEQFF; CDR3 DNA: TGTGCCAGCAGCTCCCTCTGGACAGGGAATTACAATGAGCAGTTCTTC
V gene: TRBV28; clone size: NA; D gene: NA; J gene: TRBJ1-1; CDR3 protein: CASGGVNTEAFF; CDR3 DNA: TGTGCCAGCGGGGGGGTGAACACTGAAGCTTTCTTT
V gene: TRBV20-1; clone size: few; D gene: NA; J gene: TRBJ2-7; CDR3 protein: CSPRGPYEQYF; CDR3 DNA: TGCAGTCCCAGGGGACCCTACGAGCAGTACTTC
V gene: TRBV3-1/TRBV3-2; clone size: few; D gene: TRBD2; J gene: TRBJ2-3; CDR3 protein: CASSPWERGVADTQYF; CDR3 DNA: TGTGCCAGCAGCCCCTGGGAGCGGGGGGTGGCAGATACGCAGTATTTT
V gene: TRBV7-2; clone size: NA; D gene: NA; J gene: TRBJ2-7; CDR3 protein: CASSPDVGRPYEQYF; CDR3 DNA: TGTGCCAGCAGCCCAGATGTCGGCAGGCCTTACGAGCAGTACTTC
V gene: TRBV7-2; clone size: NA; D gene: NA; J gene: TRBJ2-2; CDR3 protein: CASSFGVTGELFF; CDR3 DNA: TGTGCCAGCAGCTTCGGGGTGACCGGGGAGCTGTTTTTT
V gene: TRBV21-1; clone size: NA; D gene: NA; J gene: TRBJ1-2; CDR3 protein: CASSPYPGDAGDYGYTF; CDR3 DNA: TGTGCCAGCAGCCCCTACCCCGGGGACGCAGGGGACTATGGCTACACCTTC
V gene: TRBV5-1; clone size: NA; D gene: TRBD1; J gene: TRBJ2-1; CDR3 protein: CASSLAHGGQGPNEQFF; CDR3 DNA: TGCGCCAGCAGCTTGGCGCACGGGGGACAGGGCCCCAATGAGCAGTTCTTC
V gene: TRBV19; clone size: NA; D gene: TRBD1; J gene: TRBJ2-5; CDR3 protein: CASSRQGSGETQYF; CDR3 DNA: TGTGCCAGTAGTAGACAGGGGTCGGGGGAGACCCAGTACTTC